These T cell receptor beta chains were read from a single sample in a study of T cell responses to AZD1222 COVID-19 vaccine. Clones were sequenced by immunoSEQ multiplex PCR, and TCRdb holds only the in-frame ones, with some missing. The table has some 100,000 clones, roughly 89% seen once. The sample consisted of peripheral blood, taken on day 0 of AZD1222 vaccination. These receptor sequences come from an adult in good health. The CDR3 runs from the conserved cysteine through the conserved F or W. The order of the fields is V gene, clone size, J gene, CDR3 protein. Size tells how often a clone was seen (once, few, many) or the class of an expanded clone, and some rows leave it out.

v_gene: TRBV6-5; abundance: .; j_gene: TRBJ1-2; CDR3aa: CASSSGGGDYGYTF
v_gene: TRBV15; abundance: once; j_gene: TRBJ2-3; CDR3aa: CATSRDSADTQYF
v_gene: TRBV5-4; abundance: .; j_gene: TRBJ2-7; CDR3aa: CASSSSTRGLDEQYF
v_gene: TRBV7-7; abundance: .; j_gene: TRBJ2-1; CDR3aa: CASSLEGTGPYNEQFF
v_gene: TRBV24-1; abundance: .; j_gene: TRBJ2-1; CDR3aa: CATQGLAGSSYNEQFF
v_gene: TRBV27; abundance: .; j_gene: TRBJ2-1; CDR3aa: CASSLYAGLAGASPYNEQFF
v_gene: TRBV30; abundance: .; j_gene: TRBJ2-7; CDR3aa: CAWSVGHSYEQYF
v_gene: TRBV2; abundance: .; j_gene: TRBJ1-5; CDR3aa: CASTGSNQPQHF
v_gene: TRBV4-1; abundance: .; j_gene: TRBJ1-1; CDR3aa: CASSHRGNPSMNTEAFF
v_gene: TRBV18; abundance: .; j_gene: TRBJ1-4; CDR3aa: CASSPKNLEKLFF
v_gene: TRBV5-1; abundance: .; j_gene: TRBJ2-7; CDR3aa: CASSTDRGLAGGEQYF
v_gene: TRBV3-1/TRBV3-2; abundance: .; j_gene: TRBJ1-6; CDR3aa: CASSPGAAGLSPLHF
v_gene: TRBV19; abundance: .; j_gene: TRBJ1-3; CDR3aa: CASSMVRFSGNTIYF
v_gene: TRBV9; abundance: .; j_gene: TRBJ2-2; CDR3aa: CASSVVGDTGELFF
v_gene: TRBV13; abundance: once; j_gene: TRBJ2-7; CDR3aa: CASSLAGTYEQYF
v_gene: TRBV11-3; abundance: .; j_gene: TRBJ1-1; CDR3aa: CASSSTGGDEAFF
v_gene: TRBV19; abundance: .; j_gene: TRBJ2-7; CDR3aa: CASSNRDRGHEQYF
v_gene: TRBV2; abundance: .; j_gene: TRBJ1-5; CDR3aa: CASSENNYNQPQHF
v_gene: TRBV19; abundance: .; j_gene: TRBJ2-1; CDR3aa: CASSREGQGGAFF
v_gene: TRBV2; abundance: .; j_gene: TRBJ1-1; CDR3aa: CASSERAFF
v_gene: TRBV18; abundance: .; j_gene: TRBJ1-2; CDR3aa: CASSLTGRGYTF
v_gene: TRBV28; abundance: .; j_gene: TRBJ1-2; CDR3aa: CASSLNRGWYGYTF
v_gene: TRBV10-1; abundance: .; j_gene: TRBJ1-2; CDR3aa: CASSIPGPLPSWGYTF
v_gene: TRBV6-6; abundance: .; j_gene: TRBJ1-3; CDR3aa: CASVRGSLLSGNTIYF
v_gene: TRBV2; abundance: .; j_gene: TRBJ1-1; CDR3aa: CASSEAGQGLIFF
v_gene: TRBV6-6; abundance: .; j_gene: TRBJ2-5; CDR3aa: CASSYSSSGAQETQYF
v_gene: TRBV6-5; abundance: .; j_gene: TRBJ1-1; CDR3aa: CASRSLLNTEAFF
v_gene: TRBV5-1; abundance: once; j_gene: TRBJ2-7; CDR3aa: CASSLAGTVSEQYF
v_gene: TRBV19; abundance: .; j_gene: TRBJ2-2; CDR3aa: CASTRGQGSSGELFF
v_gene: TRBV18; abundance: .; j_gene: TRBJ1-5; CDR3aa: CASSEGSNQPQHF
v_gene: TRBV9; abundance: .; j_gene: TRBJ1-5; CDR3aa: CASSTDISNQPQHF
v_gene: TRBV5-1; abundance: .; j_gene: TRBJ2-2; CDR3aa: CASSSGLAATGELFF
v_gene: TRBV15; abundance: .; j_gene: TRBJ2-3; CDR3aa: CATSRDRAGDTQYF
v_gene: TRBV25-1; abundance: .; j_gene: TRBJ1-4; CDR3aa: CASSGGQAGKKLFF
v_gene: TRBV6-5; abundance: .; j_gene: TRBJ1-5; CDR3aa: CASNKWNSNQPQHF
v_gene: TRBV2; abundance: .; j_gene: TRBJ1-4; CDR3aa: CASRVTNQNEKLFF
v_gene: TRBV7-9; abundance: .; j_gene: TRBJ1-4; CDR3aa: CASSPSGGNEKLFF
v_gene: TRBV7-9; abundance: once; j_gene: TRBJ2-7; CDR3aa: CASSSRVWGEQYF
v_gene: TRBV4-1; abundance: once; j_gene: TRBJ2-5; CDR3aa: CASSKTGSKTQYF
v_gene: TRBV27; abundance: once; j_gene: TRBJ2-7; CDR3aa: CASSHGGGPSYEQYF
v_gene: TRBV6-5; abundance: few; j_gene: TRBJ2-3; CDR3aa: CASGRDYYTDTQYF
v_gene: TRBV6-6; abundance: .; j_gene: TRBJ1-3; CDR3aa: CACSPPGQGFNTIYF
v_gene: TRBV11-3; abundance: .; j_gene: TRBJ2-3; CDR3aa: CASSLTGVYTDTQYF
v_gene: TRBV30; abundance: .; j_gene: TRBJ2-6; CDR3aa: CAWSPPGTGLPSGANVLTF
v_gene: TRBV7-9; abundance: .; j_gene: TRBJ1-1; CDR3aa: CASSEWTGVNTEAFF
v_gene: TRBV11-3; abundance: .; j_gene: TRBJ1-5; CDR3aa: CASRIRGQIGQPQHF
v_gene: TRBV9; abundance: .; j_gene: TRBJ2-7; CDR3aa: CASSRTGTGVGEQYF
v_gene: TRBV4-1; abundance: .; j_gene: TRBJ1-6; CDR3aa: CASSPGPYNSPLHF
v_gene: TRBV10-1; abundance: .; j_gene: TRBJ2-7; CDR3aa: CASSESLGQDYEQYF
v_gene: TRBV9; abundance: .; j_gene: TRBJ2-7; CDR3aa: CASSVKQGVDEQYF
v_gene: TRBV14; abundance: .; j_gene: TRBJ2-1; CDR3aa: CASSRGDSRGVPSLNEQFF
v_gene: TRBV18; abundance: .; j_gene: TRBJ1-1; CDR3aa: CASSTGGNTEAFF
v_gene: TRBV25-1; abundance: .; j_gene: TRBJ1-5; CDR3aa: CAISGDDRSNQPQHF
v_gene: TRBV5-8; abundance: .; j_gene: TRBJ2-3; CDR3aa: CASSLGPSTDTQYF
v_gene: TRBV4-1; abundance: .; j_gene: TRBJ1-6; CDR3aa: CASSQEGLSPLHF
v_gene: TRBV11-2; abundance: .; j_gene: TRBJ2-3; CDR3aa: CASSLITSGLTDTQYF
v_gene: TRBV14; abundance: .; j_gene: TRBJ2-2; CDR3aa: CASSPPTNTGELFF